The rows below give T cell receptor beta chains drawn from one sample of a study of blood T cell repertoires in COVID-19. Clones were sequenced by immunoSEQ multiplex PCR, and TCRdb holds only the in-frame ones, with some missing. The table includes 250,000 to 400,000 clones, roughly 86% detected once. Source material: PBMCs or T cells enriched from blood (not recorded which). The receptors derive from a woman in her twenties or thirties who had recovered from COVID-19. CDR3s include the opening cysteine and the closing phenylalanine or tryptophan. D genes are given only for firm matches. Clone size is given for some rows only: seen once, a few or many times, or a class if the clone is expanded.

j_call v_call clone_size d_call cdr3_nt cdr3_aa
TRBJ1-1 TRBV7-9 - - TGTGCCAGCAGCCCTCAGGGGCGGATGGCTTTCTTT CASSPQGRMAFF
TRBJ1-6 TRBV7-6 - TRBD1 TGTGCCAGCAGCTCCCAGACAGGGAGCAATTCACCCCTCCACTTT CASSSQTGSNSPLHF
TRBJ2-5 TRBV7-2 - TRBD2 TGTGCCAGCAGCTCGACTAGCGGGGCTGTGAGCGTGACCCAGTACTTC CASSSTSGAVSVTQYF
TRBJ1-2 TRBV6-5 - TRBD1 TGTGCCAGCAGCTCCGGACAGGGGGCAAGGGGCTACACCTTC CASSSGQGARGYTF
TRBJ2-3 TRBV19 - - TGTGCCAGTAGTCCACAGGGATTTTCGCCAGATACGCAGTATTTT CASSPQGFSPDTQYF
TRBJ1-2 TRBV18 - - TGTGCCAGCTCACCATCCAGGGCGGATCTATATGGCTACACCTTC CASSPSRADLYGYTF
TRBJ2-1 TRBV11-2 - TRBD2 TGTGCCAGCAGCTTAGATCCCGCTAGCGGGGGTGATGGCTATGAGCAGTTCTTC CASSLDPASGGDGYEQFF
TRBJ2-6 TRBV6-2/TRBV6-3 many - TGTGCCAGCAGTCCCGAGGCGTCTGGGGCCAACGTCCTGACTTTC CASSPEASGANVLTF
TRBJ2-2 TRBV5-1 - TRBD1 TGCGCCAGCAGCTTGTCCCGGACAGGGGGCGAGTTAAACACCGGGGAGCTGTTTTTT CASSLSRTGGELNTGELFF
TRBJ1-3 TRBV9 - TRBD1 TGTGCCAGCAGCGTATTTCCAGGGGGCGCGACTGGAAACACCATATATTTT CASSVFPGGATGNTIYF
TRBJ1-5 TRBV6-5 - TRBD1 TGTGCCAGCAGTAGGGGGACAGGGAATCAGCCCCAGCATTTT CASSRGTGNQPQHF
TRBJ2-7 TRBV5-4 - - TGTGCCAGCAGCCTCGGAGGCTCATCCTACGAGCAGTACTTC CASSLGGSSYEQYF
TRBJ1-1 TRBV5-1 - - TGCGCCAGCAGCTTGGCCGGAAGAGGGTCTGAAGCTTTCTTT CASSLAGRGSEAFF
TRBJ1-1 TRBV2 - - TGTGCCAGCAGATCACAGGGATCCACTGAAGCTTTCTTT CASRSQGSTEAFF
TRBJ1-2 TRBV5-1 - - TGCGCCAGCAGCTTGTGGCAGGGGAAATACTATGGCTACACCTTC CASSLWQGKYYGYTF
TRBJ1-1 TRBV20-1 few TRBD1 TGCAGTGCTAGTTTACCATCACAGGGGGTTGAAGCTTTCTTT CSASLPSQGVEAFF
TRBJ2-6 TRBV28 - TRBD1 TGTGCCAGCAGCTCCATCAGGGGGCCTGGGGCCAACGTCCTGACTTTC CASSSIRGPGANVLTF
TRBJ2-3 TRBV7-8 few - TGTGCCAGCAGCTTAGTCCAAAGGGAGGCAGATACGCAGTATTTT CASSLVQREADTQYF
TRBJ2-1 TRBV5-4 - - TGTGCCAGCAGCCCCCAGCTCCAGGGATCGGATGAGCAGTTCTTC CASSPQLQGSDEQFF
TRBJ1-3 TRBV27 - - TGTGCCAGCAGCTCAGGGCGAGGATCTGGAAACACCATATATTTT CASSSGRGSGNTIYF
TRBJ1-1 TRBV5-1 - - TGCGCCAGTCAGGGCGGTTGGAACACTGAAGCTTTCTTT CASQGGWNTEAFF
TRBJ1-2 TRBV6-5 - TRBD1 TGTGCCAGCAGCAACAGGGGCTATGGCTACACCTTC CASSNRGYGYTF
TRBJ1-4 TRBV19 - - TGTGCCAGTAGCATCGGACTCCGGAGGTCTAATGAAAAACTGTTTTTT CASSIGLRRSNEKLFF
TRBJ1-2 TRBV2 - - TGTGCCAGCAGTGAAGCTTACAGGGACTATGGCTACACCTTC CASSEAYRDYGYTF
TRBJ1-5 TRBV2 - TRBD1 TGTGCCAGCCAAGACAGGGTTAATCAGCCCCAGCATTTT CASQDRVNQPQHF
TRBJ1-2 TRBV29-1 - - TGCAGCGCTGAGAGGGCGATATCCTATGGCTACACCTTC CSAERAISYGYTF
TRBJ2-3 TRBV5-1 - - TGCGCCAGCAGCCCGCAGTCTAGCACAGATACGCAGTATTTT CASSPQSSTDTQYF
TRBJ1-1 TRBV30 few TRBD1 TGTGCCTGGAGTGCGAGACAGGGGAATGGAGCTTTCTTT CAWSARQGNGAFF
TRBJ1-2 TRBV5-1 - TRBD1 TGCGCCAGCAGCTCTACTACAGGGGGAGAAGGCTACACCTTC CASSSTTGGEGYTF
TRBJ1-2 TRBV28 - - TGTGCCAGCAGTCTGGACAGCTCAACTGGCTACACCTTC CASSLDSSTGYTF
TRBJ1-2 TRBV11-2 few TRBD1 TGTGCCAGCAGCTATACAGGGGAGGCTGGCTACACCTTC CASSYTGEAGYTF
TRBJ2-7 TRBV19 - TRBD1 TGTGCCAGTACCCTGACAGGGAGCTCCTACGAGCAGTACTTC CASTLTGSSYEQYF
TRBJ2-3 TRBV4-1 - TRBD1 TGCGCCAGCAGCCCCGGACAGGGTTTGGGCACAGATACGCAGTATTTT CASSPGQGLGTDTQYF
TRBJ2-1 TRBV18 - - TGTGCCAGCTCACCACTCGGAGGCAATGAGCAGTTCTTC CASSPLGGNEQFF
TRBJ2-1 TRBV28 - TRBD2 TGTGCCAGCAGTTCCTTTGAGATAGCGGGGTCTGAGCAGTTCTTC CASSSFEIAGSEQFF
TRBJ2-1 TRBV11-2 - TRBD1 TGTGCCAGCAGCTTAACAGGGGACAATGAGCAGTTCTTC CASSLTGDNEQFF
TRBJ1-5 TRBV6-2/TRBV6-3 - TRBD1 TGTGCCAGCAGTTTGGGCAGGGGGCGAAGTCAGCCCCAGCATTTT CASSLGRGRSQPQHF